This T cell receptor (beta chain) comes out of a study of control samples from healthy donors and cancer patients. Profiling relied on immunoSEQ multiplex PCR, and the TCRdb table lists in-frame clones only, not all of them. Of roughly 100,000 clones listed, just over 90% are singletons. The CDR3 sequence is 13 residues long. The V and J ends lost 3 bases and 3 bases respectively, with 6 bases between them. The chain carries TRBV12-3 or TRBV12-4 and TRBJ1-5; D is ambiguous. The source of this sequence is a woman aged 18-29 years in good health. The sample was blood. The CDR3 sequence is CASSLNFNQPQHF. The CDR3, as DNA: TGTGCCAGCAGTTTGAACTTCAATCAGCCCCAGCATTTT.